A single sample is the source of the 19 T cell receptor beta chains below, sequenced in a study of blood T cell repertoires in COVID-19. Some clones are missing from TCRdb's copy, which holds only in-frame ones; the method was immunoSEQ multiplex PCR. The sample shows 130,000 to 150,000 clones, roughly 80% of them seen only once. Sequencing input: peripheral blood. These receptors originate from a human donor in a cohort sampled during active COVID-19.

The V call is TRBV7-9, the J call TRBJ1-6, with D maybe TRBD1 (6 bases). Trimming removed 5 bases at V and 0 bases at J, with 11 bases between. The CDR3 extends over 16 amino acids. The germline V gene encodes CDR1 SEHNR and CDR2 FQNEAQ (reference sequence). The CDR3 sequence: CASSNLGGSYNSPLHF. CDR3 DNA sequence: TGTGCCAGCAGCAATTTAGGGGGCTCCTATAATTCACCCCTCCACTTT.

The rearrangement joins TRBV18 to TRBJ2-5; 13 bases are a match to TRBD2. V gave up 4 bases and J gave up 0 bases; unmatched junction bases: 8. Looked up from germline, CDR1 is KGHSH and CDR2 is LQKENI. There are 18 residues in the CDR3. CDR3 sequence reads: CASSQRPTSGGYQETQYF. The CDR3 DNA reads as TGTGCCAGCTCACAACGACCGACTAGCGGGGGGTACCAAGAGACCCAGTACTTC. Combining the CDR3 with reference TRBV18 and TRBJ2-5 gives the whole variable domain NAGVMQNPRHLVRRRGQEARLRCSPMKGHSHVYWYRQLPEEGLKFMVYLQKENIIDESGMPKERFSAEFPKEGPSILRIQQVVRGDSAAYFCASSQRPTSGGYQETQYFGPGTRLLVL.

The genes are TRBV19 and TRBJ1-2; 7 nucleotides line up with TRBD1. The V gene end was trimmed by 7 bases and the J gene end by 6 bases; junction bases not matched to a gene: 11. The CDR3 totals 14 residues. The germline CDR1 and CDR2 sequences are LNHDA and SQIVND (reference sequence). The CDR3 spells CASTIRQGEDGYTF. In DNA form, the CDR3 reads TGTGCCAGTACCATCCGACAGGGAGAGGATGGCTACACCTTC.

The CDR3 bases are TGTGCCAGCATGCGAGACTCCATGAACACTGAAGCTTTCTTT. Amino acid sequence: CASMRDSMNTEAFF. The chain couples TRBV2 to TRBJ1-1; D is unclear. This CDR3 region has 14 residues. The ends were cut back, 7 bases at V and 0 bases at J, with 12 bases in the middle. The V gene's germline CDR1 is SNHLY and CDR2 FYNNEI.

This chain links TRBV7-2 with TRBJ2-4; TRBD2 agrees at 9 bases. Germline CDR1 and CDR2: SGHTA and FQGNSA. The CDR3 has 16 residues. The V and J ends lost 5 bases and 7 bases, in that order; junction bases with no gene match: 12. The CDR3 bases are TGTGCCAGCAGCCCCCGGGTAGCGGGGGACAGCAACATTCAGTACTTC. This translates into CASSPRVAGDSNIQYF.

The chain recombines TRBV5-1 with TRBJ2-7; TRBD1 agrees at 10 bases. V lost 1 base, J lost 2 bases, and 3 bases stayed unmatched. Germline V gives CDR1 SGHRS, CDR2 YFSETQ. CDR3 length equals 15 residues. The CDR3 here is CASSLPGTGAYEQYF. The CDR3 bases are TGCGCCAGCAGCTTGCCCGGGACAGGGGCCTACGAGCAGTACTTC.

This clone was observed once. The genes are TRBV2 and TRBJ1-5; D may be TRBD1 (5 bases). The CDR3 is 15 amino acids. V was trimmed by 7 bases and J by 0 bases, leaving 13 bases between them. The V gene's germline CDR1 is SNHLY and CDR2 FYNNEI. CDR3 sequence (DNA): TGTGCCAGCAAAGGGGATAGGTTTAGCAATCAGCCCCAGCATTTT. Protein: CASKGDRFSNQPQHF.

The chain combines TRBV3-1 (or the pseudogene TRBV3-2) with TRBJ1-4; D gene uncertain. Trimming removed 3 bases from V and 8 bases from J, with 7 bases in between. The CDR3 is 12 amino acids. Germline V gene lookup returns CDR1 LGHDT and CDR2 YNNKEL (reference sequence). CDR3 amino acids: CASSQKTEKLFF. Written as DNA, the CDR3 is TGTGCCAGCAGCCAGAAGACAGAAAAACTGTTTTTT.

The DNA for the CDR3 is TGTGCCAGTACTCCGGGACAGGGGGCAGGCGAGCAGTACTTC. Its translation: CASTPGQGAGEQYF. The chain links TRBV19 to TRBJ2-7; 12 bases are shared with TRBD1. J gave up 6 bases and V 7 bases, and 7 bases lay outside the gene matches. Germline loops: CDR1 LNHDA, CDR2 SQIVND (reference sequence). This CDR3 contains 14 residues.

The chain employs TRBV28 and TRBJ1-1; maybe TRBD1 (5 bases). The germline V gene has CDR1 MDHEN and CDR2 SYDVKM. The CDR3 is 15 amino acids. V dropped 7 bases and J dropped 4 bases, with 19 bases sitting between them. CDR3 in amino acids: CASNLYGGGSTEAFF. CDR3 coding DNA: TGTGCCAGCAATCTCTACGGCGGGGGTAGCACTGAAGCTTTCTTT. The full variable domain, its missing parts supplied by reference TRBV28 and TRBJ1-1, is DVKVTQSSRYLVKRTGEKVFLECVQDMDHENMFWYRQDPGLGLRLIYFSYDVKMKEKGDIPEGYSVSREKKERFSLILESASTNQTSMYLCASNLYGGGSTEAFFGQGTRLTVV.

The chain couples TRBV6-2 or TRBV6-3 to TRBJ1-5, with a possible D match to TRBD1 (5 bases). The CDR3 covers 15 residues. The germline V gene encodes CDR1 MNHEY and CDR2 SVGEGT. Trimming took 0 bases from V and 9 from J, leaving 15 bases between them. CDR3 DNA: TGTGCCAGCAGTTACTCTGACAGCCCCAATGGGCCCCAGCATTTT. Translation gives CASSYSDSPNGPQHF.

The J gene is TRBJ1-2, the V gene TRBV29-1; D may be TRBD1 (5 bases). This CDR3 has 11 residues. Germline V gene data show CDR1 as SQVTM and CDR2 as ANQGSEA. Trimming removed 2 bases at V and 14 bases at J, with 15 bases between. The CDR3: CSVEKAGQVTF. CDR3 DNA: TGCAGCGTTGAAAAGGCAGGACAAGTGACCTTC.

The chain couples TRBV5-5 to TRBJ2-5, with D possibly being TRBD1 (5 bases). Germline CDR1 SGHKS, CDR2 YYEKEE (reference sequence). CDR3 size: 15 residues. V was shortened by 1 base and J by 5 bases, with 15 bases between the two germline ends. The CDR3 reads CASSLNTGPLETQYF. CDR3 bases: TGTGCCAGCAGCTTGAATACAGGTCCTTTGGAGACCCAGTACTTC.

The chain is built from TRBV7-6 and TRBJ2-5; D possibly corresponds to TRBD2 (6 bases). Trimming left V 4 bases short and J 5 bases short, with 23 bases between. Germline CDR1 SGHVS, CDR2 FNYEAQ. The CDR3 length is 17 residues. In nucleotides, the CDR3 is TGTGCCAGCAGCTCGAGCTTGGGAGGACGACGTCGGGAGACCCAGTACTTC. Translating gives CASSSSLGGRRRETQYF.

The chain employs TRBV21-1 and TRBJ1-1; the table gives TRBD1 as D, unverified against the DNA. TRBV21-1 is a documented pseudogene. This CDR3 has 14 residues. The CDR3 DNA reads TGTGCCAGCAGCGAAAGCAGGGGGAATACTGAAGCTTTCTTT. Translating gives CASSESRGNTEAFF.

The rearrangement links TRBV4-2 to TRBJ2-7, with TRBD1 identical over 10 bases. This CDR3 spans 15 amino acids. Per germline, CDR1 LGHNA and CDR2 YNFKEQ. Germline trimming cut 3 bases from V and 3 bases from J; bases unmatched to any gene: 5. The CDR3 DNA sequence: TGTGCCAGCAGCCACGGACAGGGGGAAGTCTACGAGCAGTACTTC. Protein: CASSHGQGEVYEQYF.

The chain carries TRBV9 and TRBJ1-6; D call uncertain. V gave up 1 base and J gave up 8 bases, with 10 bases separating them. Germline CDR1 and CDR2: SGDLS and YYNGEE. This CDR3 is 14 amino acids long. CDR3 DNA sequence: TGTGCCAGCAGCGTACGGTATGTAGATTCACCCCTCCACTTT. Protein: CASSVRYVDSPLHF.

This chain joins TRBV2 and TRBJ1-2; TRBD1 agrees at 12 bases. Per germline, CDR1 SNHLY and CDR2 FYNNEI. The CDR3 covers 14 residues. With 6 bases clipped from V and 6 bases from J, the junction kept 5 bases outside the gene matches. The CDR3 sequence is CASRGTGGRDGYTF. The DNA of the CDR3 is TGTGCCAGCAGGGGGACAGGGGGCAGAGATGGCTACACCTTC.

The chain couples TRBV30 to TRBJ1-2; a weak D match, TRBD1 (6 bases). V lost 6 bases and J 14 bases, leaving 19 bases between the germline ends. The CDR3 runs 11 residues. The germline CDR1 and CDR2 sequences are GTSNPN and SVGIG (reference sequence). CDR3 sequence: CACSEQGVRTF. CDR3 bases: TGTGCCTGCTCAGAACAGGGAGTACGGACCTTC. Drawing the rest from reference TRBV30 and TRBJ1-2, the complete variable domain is SQTIHQWPATLVQPVGSPLSLECTVEGTSNPNLYWYRQAAGRGLQLLFYSVGIGQISSEVPQNLSASRPQDRQFILSSKKLLLSDSGFYLCACSEQGVRTFGSGTRLTVV.